This TCR beta chain originates from a study of T cell responses to AZD1222 COVID-19 vaccine (dated by TCRdb to 2020 to 2023). Background on the whole study: Because spike-specific TCR depth and breadth did not differ between the two schedules, AZD1222 recipients who got a second dose at roughly 4 weeks were pooled with those who got a second dose at roughly 12 weeks. A total of 230 to 250 trial participants underwent TCR sequencing, of whom 207 had received two doses of AZD1222 and roughly 26 had received two doses of the MenACWY control vaccine. Trial participants were enrolled into age subgroups of 18-55, 56-69 and 70-plus years, which contained approximately 150, 30 and 60 TCR-sequenced participants, respectively.

CDR1 and CDR2 are drawn from the germline V gene: MDHEN, SYDVKM. The CDR3 contains 15 residues, cysteine and phenylalanine counted. The retained sequence is limited to the CDR3, 45 bases, with the frame set at the first base. Trimming removed 2 bases from V and 1 base from J, leaving 12 bases between the germline ends. Per the publication, the time point label means: baseline before first vaccination. Vaccinee samples were obtained from the UK trials COV001 and COV002, which included a single-blind randomized controlled phase 2/3 trial of AZD1222 (ChAdOx1 nCoV-19) in healthy adults. For TCRbeta chain sequencing, PBMC samples from trial participants were taken at day 0 and at day 28 after the second dose. The CDR3 regions of human TCRbeta chains were analyzed by immunosequencing. The authors' pipeline ran thus. TCRs in the repertoires were matched against a reference library of SARS-CoV-2-specific TCRs that had been generated with the MIRA antigen-specificity platform. Breadth was defined as the fraction of unique TCRs that were SARS-CoV-2-associated, and depth was defined as the fraction of total T cells that were SARS-CoV-2-associated. Using the MIRA data, each spike-specific TCR was mapped to the spike region that the TCR reacts to and placed in a CD4 or CD8 class. Log10-transformed breadth and depth values were compared by one-way ANOVA with Sidak's multiple comparisons tests. TCRdb provides this immuneACCESS table in a form limited to in-frame rearrangements. Some clones are lacking; in checked studies, under half of them reflect an unresolved V gene, and why the rest are absent is not known. That table furnishes V, J and clone size, whereas the DNA furnished D and trimming. The sample data list approximately 150,000 clones, and approximately 90% of these were observed just once. About 3% of the sample is in the top ten clones.

Study-wide findings and limitations: Most participants were white British and females outnumbered males, and the authors suggested that clonal diversity may have been underestimated. A significant rise in spike-specific TCR breadth and depth was observed after two AZD1222 doses relative to day 0 and relative to MenACWY recipients. Only five to seven AZD1222 recipients were SARS-CoV-2 seropositive at baseline, limiting conclusions about previously exposed vaccinees. In the small 56-69-year group, the increase in depth fell short of significance, most likely because of low power. Because no samples from the day 14 peak response were available, repertoires could be characterized only after the peak T cell response. Reportedly, almost half of the unique spike-specific TCRs recognized epitopes lying outside the regions that are mutated in the B.1.351 and B.1.1.7 variants. The whole spike protein was spanned by vaccine-associated CD4 TCRs, and dominant responses were seen in regions 160-218 and 743-854.

As to this clone: The antigen it recognizes is unknown. Base qualities are missing; no much larger clone stands one base away.

The rearranged segments are TRBV28 and TRBJ2-7; too little of a D gene remains to name it. The receptor was isolated from an adult in good health. The sequencing used peripheral blood, collected on day 0 of AZD1222 vaccination. The DNA sequence follows: TGTGCCAGCAGTTTAACCTGGCAGGAATCCTACGAGCAGTACTTC. Translation gives CASSLTWQESYEQYF.